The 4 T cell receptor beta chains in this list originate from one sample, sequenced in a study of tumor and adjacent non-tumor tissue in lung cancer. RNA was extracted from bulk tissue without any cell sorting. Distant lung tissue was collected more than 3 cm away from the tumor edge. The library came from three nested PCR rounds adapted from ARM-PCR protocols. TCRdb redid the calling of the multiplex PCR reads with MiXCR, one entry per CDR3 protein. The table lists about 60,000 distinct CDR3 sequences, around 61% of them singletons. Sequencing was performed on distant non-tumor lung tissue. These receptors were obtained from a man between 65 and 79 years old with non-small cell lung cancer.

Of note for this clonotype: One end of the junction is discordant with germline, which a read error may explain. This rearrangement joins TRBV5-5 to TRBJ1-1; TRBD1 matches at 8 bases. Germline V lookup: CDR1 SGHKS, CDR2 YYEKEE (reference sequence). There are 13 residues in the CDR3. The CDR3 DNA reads TGCGTCAGCAGCCGACAGGGGAACGCTGAAGCTTTCTTT. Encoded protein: CVSSRQGNAEAFF.

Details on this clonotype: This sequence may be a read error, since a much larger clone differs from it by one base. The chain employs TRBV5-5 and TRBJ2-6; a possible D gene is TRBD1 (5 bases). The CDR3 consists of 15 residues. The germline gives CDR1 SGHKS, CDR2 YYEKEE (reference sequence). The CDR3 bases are TGTGCCAGCAACTTGGGGCCAACCGGGGCCAACGTCCTGACTTTC. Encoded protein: CASNLGPTGANVLTF.

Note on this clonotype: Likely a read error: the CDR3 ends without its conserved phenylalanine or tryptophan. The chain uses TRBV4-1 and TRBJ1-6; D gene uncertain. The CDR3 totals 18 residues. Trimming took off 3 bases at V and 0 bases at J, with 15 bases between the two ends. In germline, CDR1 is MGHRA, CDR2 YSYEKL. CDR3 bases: TGCGCCAGCAGCCATGTGGTCGGCCAGAGCTCCTATAATTCACCCCTCCACCTT. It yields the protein CASSHVVGQSSYNSPLHL.

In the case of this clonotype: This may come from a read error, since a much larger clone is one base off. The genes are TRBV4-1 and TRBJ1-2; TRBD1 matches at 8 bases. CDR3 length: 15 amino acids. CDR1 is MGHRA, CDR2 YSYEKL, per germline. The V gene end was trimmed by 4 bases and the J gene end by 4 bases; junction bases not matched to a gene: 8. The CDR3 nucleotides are TGCGCCAGCAGCCGCGGACAGGGTTCATTCTATGGCTACACCTTC. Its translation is CASSRGQGSFYGYTF.